This T cell receptor (beta chain) stems from a study of blood T cell repertoires in COVID-19. For the study at large: The cDNA or gDNA used as material had been derived from T cells, B-cell-depleted T cells, or PBMCs.

All enrollees were about 18 to 95 years old and from around 25 US areas. Source study methods: Amplifying reference gene primers gave estimates of nucleated cell counts. The assay was immunoSEQ multiplex PCR, and TCRdb's table has in-frame clones only and misses some. The V and J calls and the clone size are those of that table, but D and trimming were determined from the DNA. This table has under 200,000 clones, roughly 90% appearing once. Source material: PBMCs or T cells enriched from blood (not recorded which). The receptor was isolated from a woman aged 45-65 years who had recovered from COVID-19.

The CDR3 region is CASSPEWVAGGNTIYF. CDR3 nucleotide sequence: TGTGCCAGCAGCCCAGAGTGGGTAGCCGGCGGAAACACCATATATTTT. V is TRBV9 and J is TRBJ1-3; D is ambiguous. V was trimmed by 4 bases and J by 4 bases, leaving 18 bases between them. In germline, CDR1 is SGDLS, CDR2 YYNGEE. The CDR3 is made up of 16 amino acids. Using reference TRBV9 and TRBJ1-3 for the parts outside the CDR3, the full variable domain is DSGVTQTPKHLITATGQRVTLRCSPRSGDLSVYWYQQSLDQGLQFLIQYYNGEERAKGNILERFSAQQFPDLHSELNLSSLELGDSALYFCASSPEWVAGGNTIYFGEGSWLTVV.